The 31 T cell receptor beta chains in this list originate from one sample, sequenced in a study of T cell repertoires in ileal Crohn's disease. The method was immunoSEQ multiplex PCR; TCRdb's version includes in-frame clones alone and lacks a portion of them. The top ten hold 9.5% to 15% of the sample, which has over 8,000 clones, 65% to 85% seen once. Material for sequencing was ileal tissue. The receptors were sampled from an adult with Crohn's disease.

The sample holds one count of this clone. The chain is built from TRBV19 and TRBJ1-5; perhaps TRBD1 as D (6 bases). Germline CDR1 reads LNHDA; CDR2 reads SQIVND (reference sequence). The CDR3 has 15 residues. V shed 6 bases and J shed 9 bases, with 21 bases lying between them. CDR3 DNA sequence: TGTGCCAGTAGGGCCCTACTAGGGGGGGGCACGCCCCAGCATTTT. This encodes CASRALLGGGTPQHF.

The chain combines TRBV27 with TRBJ2-3, with D possibly TRBD2 on 6 matching bases. Germline loops: CDR1 MNHEY, CDR2 SMNVEV (reference sequence). The CDR3 is 16 residues long. Trimming took off 2 bases at V and 0 bases at J, with 12 bases between the two ends. CDR3 sequence: CASSLGRLVSTDTQYF. CDR3 DNA sequence: TGTGCCAGCAGTTTAGGTAGACTAGTCAGCACAGATACGCAGTATTTT.

The rearrangement links TRBV5-1 to TRBJ2-3, with TRBD2 matching 9 bases. CDR3 length equals 15 residues. V lost 0 bases and J lost 5; bases outside the gene matches: 4. CDR1 and CDR2 from the germline V gene are SGHRS and YFSETQ. The CDR3, as DNA: TGCGCCAGCAGCTTGGCGGGCGGGAGGGGAGATACGCAGTATTTT. Protein sequence: CASSLAGGRGDTQYF.

The V call is TRBV7-8, the J call TRBJ2-1; D gene unclear. Trimming pared 3 bases from V and 4 bases from J, leaving 7 bases between. The CDR3 is 13 amino acids. Germline V lookup: CDR1 SGHVS, CDR2 FQNEAQ. The DNA for the CDR3 is TGTGCCAGCAGCTTCCCGCTATACAATGAGCAGTTCTTC. Translating it yields CASSFPLYNEQFF.

The chain employs TRBV18 and TRBJ1-4; 10 bases map to TRBD1. CDR1 is KGHSH and CDR2 is LQKENI in the germline V gene. The V segment lost 8 bases and the J segment 5 bases; nucleotides outside the gene matches: 2. CDR3 length: 13 amino acids. The DNA for the CDR3 is TGTGCCAGCGGGGGACAGGGGAATGAAAAACTGTTTTTT. This codes for CASGGQGNEKLFF.

The chain carries TRBV4-3 and TRBJ1-6; D gene unclear. Germline CDR1 LGHNA, CDR2 YSLEER. The CDR3 length is 18 residues. Trimming left V 3 bases short and J 1 base short, with 16 bases between. The CDR3 sequence: CASSQATLWWSYNSPLHF. As DNA, the CDR3 is TGCGCCAGCAGCCAGGCTACGTTGTGGTGGTCCTATAATTCACCCCTCCACTTT.

V gene TRBV14 combines with J gene TRBJ2-5; TRBD2 agrees at 10 bases. Per the germline V gene, CDR1 is SGHDN and CDR2 is FVKESK. The CDR3 runs 14 residues. Losses at the gene ends were 0 bases for V and 9 bases for J; bases not matched to a gene: 4. CDR3 bases: TGTGCCAGCAGCCAAGAAACTAGCGGGGCGGCCCAGTACTTC. This codes for CASSQETSGAAQYF.

The rearrangement joins TRBV7-3 to TRBJ2-2; D is possibly TRBD2 (6 bases). CDR3 length equals 15 residues. In germline, CDR1 is SGHTA, CDR2 FQGTGA. Trimming cost V 1 base and J 1 base, with 7 bases left between them. This CDR3 is CASSLSSGNTGELFF. DNA for the CDR3: TGTGCCAGCAGCTTAAGTAGCGGGAACACCGGGGAGCTGTTTTTT.

This clone was picked up one time. The gene calls are TRBV7-4 and TRBJ2-7; 11 bases are shared with TRBD1. The CDR3 extends over 15 amino acids. V shed 5 bases, J shed 2 bases, and the junction held 5 bases outside the gene matches. Germline V gives CDR1 SGHVT, CDR2 SQSDAQ. The CDR3 DNA reads TGTGCCAGCAGCCTGGACAGGGGGCCCCCCTACGAGCAGTACTTC. It is translated as CASSLDRGPPYEQYF.

The rearrangement links TRBV7-2 to TRBJ1-3, with D perhaps TRBD1 (5 bases). V was trimmed by 1 base and J by 1 base, leaving 8 bases between them. Germline V gene lookup returns CDR1 SGHTA and CDR2 FQGNSA. The CDR3 runs 15 residues. CDR3 protein: CASSLVGGSGNTIYF. The DNA of the CDR3 is TGTGCCAGCAGCTTAGTTGGGGGATCTGGAAACACCATATATTTT.

The sample holds a few counts of this clone. The V call is TRBV27, the J call TRBJ2-7; D is possibly TRBD2 (7 bases). CDR3 length equals 14 residues. Trimming took 8 bases from V and 4 from J, leaving 18 bases between them. Germline V gene lookup returns CDR1 MNHEY and CDR2 SMNVEV (reference sequence). The CDR3 reads CASRGAGVVYEQYF. The CDR3, as DNA: TGTGCCAGCCGGGGGGCGGGAGTGGTTTACGAGCAGTACTTC.

Only one count was recorded for this clone. The J gene is TRBJ1-5, the V gene TRBV7-8; TRBD1 might be the D (5 bases). V shed 0 bases and J shed 5 bases, with 14 bases lying between them. The CDR3 is 16 residues long. Germline loops: CDR1 SGHVS, CDR2 FQNEAQ. DNA of the CDR3: TGTGCCAGCAGCTTAGCGGGGACGAGAATATATCAGCCCCAGCATTTT. Translated: CASSLAGTRIYQPQHF.

This CDR3 reads CASALTGTGNTIYF. As DNA, the CDR3 is TGTGCCAGCGCTCTTACAGGGACTGGAAACACCATATATTTT. J is TRBJ1-3 and V is TRBV9; tentative D call: TRBD1 (6 bases). This CDR3 is 14 amino acids long. The germline V gene has CDR1 SGDLS and CDR2 YYNGEE. V was trimmed by 7 bases and J by 2 bases, leaving 13 bases between them.

This chain joins TRBV11-3 and TRBJ2-5, with 10 bases aligning to TRBD2. CDR1 and CDR2 from the germline V gene are SGHNT and YENEEA. This CDR3 spans 14 amino acids. The CDR3 reads CAPLRASGRETQYF. The CDR3 DNA follows: TGTGCGCCTCTTCGGGCTAGCGGGAGAGAGACCCAGTACTTC.

The CDR3 bases are TGTGCCTGGAGTGTACTGGGACAGGGACGCACTGAAGCTTTCTTT. Protein: CAWSVLGQGRTEAFF. The V call is TRBV30, the J call TRBJ1-1, with TRBD1 identical over 9 bases. Per the germline V gene, CDR1 is GTSNPN and CDR2 is SVGIG (reference sequence). The CDR3 runs 15 residues. With 0 bases clipped from V and 4 bases from J, the junction kept 6 bases outside the gene matches.

The sample holds a few counts of this clone. One junction end does not reproduce the germline sequence, and a read error may be involved. The rearrangement links TRBV11-3 to TRBJ1-1, with 9 bases fitting TRBD1. Germline assignment: CDR1 SGHNT and CDR2 YENEEA. This CDR3 region has 18 residues. The CDR3 region is CASSSPSGQGGGNAEAFF. The DNA for the CDR3 is TGTGCCAGCAGCTCACCATCGGGACAGGGCGGTGGGAACGCTGAAGCTTTCTTT.

CDR3 protein: CASSLGLAGGPSTRHTQYF. The CDR3 DNA reads TGTGCCAGCAGTTTAGGTTTAGCGGGAGGGCCCTCCACACGGCATACGCAGTATTTT. The genes are TRBV27 and TRBJ2-3; 11 nucleotides match TRBD2. This CDR3 spans 19 amino acids. Germline values: CDR1 MNHEY, CDR2 SMNVEV (reference sequence). With V trimmed by 2 bases and J by 7 bases, 17 bases remained unmatched.

The genes are TRBV7-2 and TRBJ1-5, with D unresolved. The length of the CDR3 is 14 residues. Germline V gene data show CDR1 as SGHTA and CDR2 as FQGNSA. The germline V and J ends were trimmed by 1 base and 1 base, with 5 bases remaining between them. CDR3 sequence reads: CASSLGMSNQPQHF. CDR3 nucleotide sequence: TGTGCCAGCAGCTTAGGTATGAGCAATCAGCCCCAGCATTTT.

The chain is built from TRBV11-3 and TRBJ1-1; D is possibly TRBD1 (5 bases). The germline V and J ends were trimmed by 3 bases and 0 bases, with 17 bases remaining between them. The CDR3 runs to 17 residues. The germline V gene encodes CDR1 SGHNT and CDR2 YENEEA. CDR3: CASSFGRGRSMNTEAFF. DNA for the CDR3: TGTGCCAGCAGCTTTGGGCGGGGGAGGAGCATGAACACTGAAGCTTTCTTT.

This chain connects TRBV7-2 to TRBJ2-7; D possibly corresponds to TRBD2 (6 bases). The germline gives CDR1 SGHTA, CDR2 FQGNSA. The CDR3 has 15 amino acids. Trimming took off 7 bases at V and 2 bases at J, with 18 bases between the two ends. The CDR3 region is CASKKAVADPYEQYF. The CDR3 coding sequence is TGTGCCAGCAAAAAGGCGGTAGCGGACCCCTACGAGCAGTACTTC.

V gene TRBV7-2 combines with J gene TRBJ1-3; a weak D match, TRBD1 (6 bases). Trimming pared 1 base from V and 0 bases from J, leaving 16 bases between. From germline, CDR1 is SGHTA and CDR2 FQGNSA. The CDR3 spans 18 residues. CDR3 loop: CASSLVSGGQISGNTIYF. Written as DNA, the CDR3 is TGTGCCAGCAGCTTAGTATCTGGGGGCCAGATCTCTGGAAACACCATATATTTT.

The chain couples TRBV6-1 to TRBJ2-2; 13 positions match TRBD2. This CDR3 has 18 residues. Germline V gives CDR1 MNHNS, CDR2 SASEGT. V lost 0 bases to trimming and J lost 6 bases; unmatched junction nucleotides: 7. The CDR3 bases are TGTGCCAGCAGTGAAGCTAGAACTAGCGGGAGGGTCGCCGGGGAGCTGTTTTTT. Translated, it gives CASSEARTSGRVAGELFF.

V is TRBV2 and J is TRBJ2-5; 7 bases agree with TRBD2. V shed 1 base and J 7 bases; nucleotides not matched to a gene: 6. This CDR3 comprises 14 residues. The germline V gene has CDR1 SNHLY and CDR2 FYNNEI. The DNA for the CDR3 is TGTGCCAGCAGTGAAGGTGCGGGGGTAGGGACCCAGTACTTC. It is translated as CASSEGAGVGTQYF.

The chain joins TRBV10-2 to TRBJ1-5; tentatively, D is TRBD1 (6 bases). The V gene lost 2 bases and the J gene lost 5 bases, with 10 bases spanning the gap. Germline-derived CDR1 and CDR2 are WSHSY and SAAADI. The CDR3 is 14 amino acids. The CDR3 reads CASSEMGGDQPQHF. CDR3 DNA sequence: TGCGCCAGCAGTGAGATGGGGGGCGATCAGCCCCAGCATTTT.

This chain links TRBV6-6 with TRBJ1-2; unclear D gene. V gave up 0 bases and J gave up 4 bases, with 9 bases separating them. CDR3 length equals 14 residues. Germline V gives CDR1 MNHNY, CDR2 SVGAGI (reference sequence). The CDR3 reads CASSYSDYLYGYTF. In DNA, the CDR3 is TGTGCCAGCAGTTACTCGGACTACCTCTATGGCTACACCTTC.

The chain links TRBV28 to TRBJ2-5; D unresolved. CDR1 MDHEN and CDR2 SYDVKM come from the germline V gene. V lost 5 bases and J 5 bases, leaving 15 bases between the germline ends. This CDR3 has 14 amino acids. CDR3 bases: TGTGCCAGCAGTCCTCACAGCTCCCAGGAGACCCAGTACTTC. Residues: CASSPHSSQETQYF.

This clone qualifies as medium-sized. The CDR3: CASSPKTGQNTGELFF. The DNA of the CDR3 is TGTGCCAGCAGTCCGAAGACAGGCCAGAACACCGGGGAGCTGTTTTTT. The V and J genes are TRBV2 and TRBJ2-2, with a tentative D call TRBD1 (6 bases). The germline V and J ends were trimmed by 5 bases and 1 base, with 14 bases remaining between them. Germline V gives CDR1 SNHLY, CDR2 FYNNEI. The CDR3 consists of 16 residues. Full variable domain (remainder filled in from reference TRBV2 and TRBJ2-2): EPEVTQTPSHQVTQMGQEVILRCVPISNHLYFYWYRQILGQKVEFLVSFYNNEISEKSEIFDDQFSVERPDGSNFTLKIRSTKLEDSAMYFCASSPKTGQNTGELFFGEGSRLTVL.

The genes are TRBV6-1 and TRBJ1-2, with 9 bases aligning to TRBD1. This CDR3 contains 15 residues. Germline CDR1 is MNHNS and CDR2 is SASEGT. With 4 bases clipped from V and 4 bases from J, the junction kept 7 bases outside the gene matches. CDR3 amino acids: CASSGNRGRGYGYTF. The CDR3 nucleotides are TGTGCCAGCAGTGGAAACAGGGGGCGCGGCTATGGCTACACCTTC.

The rearrangement uses TRBV7-2 and TRBJ2-5; D gene unclear. The length of the CDR3 is 13 residues. V gave up 3 bases and J gave up 8 bases, with 13 bases separating them. Germline CDR1 SGHTA, CDR2 FQGNSA. CDR3 region: CASSFGYKGTQYF. In DNA, the CDR3 is TGTGCCAGCAGCTTCGGTTATAAGGGAACCCAGTACTTC. The full variable domain, its missing parts supplied by reference TRBV7-2 and TRBJ2-5, is GAGVSQSPSNKVTEKGKDVELRCDPISGHTALYWYRQSLGQGLEFLIYFQGNSAPDKSGLPSDRFSAERTGGSVSTLTIQRTQQEDSAVYLCASSFGYKGTQYFGPGTRLLVL.

This chain uses TRBV28 with TRBJ2-7, with D unclear. Germline assignment: CDR1 MDHEN and CDR2 SYDVKM. V was clipped by 1 base and J by 4 bases, with 8 bases between them. The CDR3 consists of 13 residues. CDR3 amino acids: CASSLSPVYEQYF. CDR3 sequence (DNA): TGTGCCAGCAGTTTATCGCCCGTGTACGAGCAGTACTTC.

The chain recombines TRBV25-1 with TRBJ1-1; D is unresolved. CDR3 size: 13 residues. Trimming removed 3 bases at V and 2 bases at J, with 7 bases between. The germline V gene has CDR1 MGHDK and CDR2 SYGVNS. The CDR3 bases are TGTGCCAGCAGTGATGCATCCAACACTGAAGCTTTCTTT. It is translated as CASSDASNTEAFF.